These T cell receptor beta chains were read from a single sample in a study of CD8+CD57+ T cells in acquired aplastic anemia. TCRdb recomputed calls from the reads with MiXCR, one row per CDR3 protein. The data hold some 42,000 distinct CDR3 sequences, with around 63% observed a single time. The specimen was sorted CD4+, CD8+, or CD8+CD57+ T cells (not recorded which) from PBMCs. The receptors stem from a human donor in good health, serving as a control. Both conserved end residues are part of each CDR3. The D gene is left open where the match is weak. Clone size is stated in some rows and not others, as once, few, many or a class when expanded.

clone size | J gene | D gene | V gene | CDR3 protein | CDR3 DNA
few | TRBJ2-7 | TRBD1 | TRBV29-1 | CSVTLRQGKYEQYF | TGCAGCGTTACCCTCCGACAGGGAAAATACGAGCAGTACTTC
- | TRBJ2-1 | TRBD1 | TRBV15 | CATSRAWDRGNEQFF | TGTGCCACCAGCAGAGCGTGGGACAGGGGAAATGAGCAGTTCTTC
- | TRBJ2-3 | TRBD2 | TRBV20-1 | CSARTSGGAYTQYF | TGCAGTGCTCGGACTAGCGGGGGGGCCTATACGCAGTATTTT
- | TRBJ1-4 | - | TRBV25-1 | CASSDYRDHEKLFF | TGTGCCAGCAGTGATTATCGGGACCATGAAAAACTGTTTTTT
- | TRBJ2-7 | - | TRBV2 | CASSVQGISYEQYF | TGTGCCAGCAGTGTCCAGGGAATATCCTACGAGCAGTACTTC
once | TRBJ2-7 | TRBD1 | TRBV15 | CATSREGSGTGAYEQYF | TGTGCCACCAGCAGAGAGGGGTCCGGGACAGGGGCCTACGAGCAGTACTTC
few | TRBJ2-5 | - | TRBV10-3 | CAISEAQRETQYF | TGTGCCATCAGTGAAGCTCAAAGGGAGACCCAGTACTTC
- | TRBJ1-6 | - | TRBV7-2 | CASSLGHYNSPLHF | TGTGCCAGCAGCTTGGGACACTATAATTCACCCCTCCACTTT
- | TRBJ2-7 | - | TRBV4-1 | CASSRGPHYEQYF | TGCGCCAGCAGCCGAGGACCACACTACGAGCAGTACTTC
many | TRBJ1-2 | - | TRBV6-5 | CASSYAQGPYGYTF | TGTGCCAGCAGTTACGCGCAGGGTCCGTATGGCTACACCTTC
- | TRBJ1-3 | - | TRBV7-2 | CASSPGSGNTIYF | TGTGCCAGCAGCCCAGGTTCTGGAAACACCATATATTTT
- | TRBJ1-2 | - | TRBV7-6 | CASSPDDKGKGYTF | TGTGCCAGCAGCCCCGACGACAAAGGGAAAGGCTACACCTTC
- | TRBJ1-2 | - | TRBV19 | CASSIPGTERYGYTF | TGTGCCAGTAGTATCCCCGGGACCGAGCGATATGGCTACACCTTC
- | TRBJ2-1 | - | TRBV15 | CATSRQNRASYNEQFF | TGTGCCACCAGCAGGCAAAACAGGGCCTCCTACAATGAGCAGTTCTTC
- | TRBJ2-5 | - | TRBV7-6 | CASSGSYQETQYF | TGTGCCAGCAGCGGTTCGTACCAAGAGACCCAGTACTTC
- | TRBJ1-2 | TRBD1 | TRBV29-1 | CSVDEDRGNGYTF | TGCAGCGTTGATGAGGACAGGGGGAATGGCTACACCTTC
few | TRBJ1-5 | - | TRBV7-8 | CASSLYRDQPQHF | TGTGCCAGCAGCTTATATAGGGATCAGCCCCAGCATTTT
- | TRBJ1-2 | - | TRBV7-3 | CASSSLRGSRINYGYTF | TGTGCCAGCAGCTCCCTTAGGGGATCGAGGATCAACTATGGCTACACCTTC
- | TRBJ1-1 | - | TRBV29-1 | CSVGAAATEAFF | TGCAGCGTTGGAGCGGCAGCCACTGAAGCTTTCTTT
- | TRBJ2-7 | TRBD2 | TRBV10-3 | CASSYSGAGAFYEQYF | TGTGCCAGCAGTTACTCGGGAGCGGGGGCTTTCTACGAGCAGTACTTC
once | TRBJ1-1 | - | TRBV29-1 | CSVVRRGRETEAFF | TGCAGCGTTGTTCGGCGGGGTCGGGAAACTGAAGCTTTCTTT
- | TRBJ1-2 | - | TRBV2 | CASTVGEVYGYTF | TGTGCCAGCACTGTCGGGGAAGTCTATGGCTACACCTTC
once | TRBJ1-2 | TRBD1 | TRBV5-8 | CASSQQGAESYTF | TGTGCCAGCAGCCAACAGGGGGCGGAAAGCTACACCTTC
- | TRBJ1-1 | - | TRBV15 | CATSRDRPFVPEAFF | TGTGCCACCAGCAGAGATCGGCCTTTTGTTCCTGAAGCTTTCTTT
many | TRBJ1-2 | TRBD1 | TRBV6-5 | CASRYDREVDYGYTF | TGTGCCAGCAGGTACGACAGGGAAGTGGACTATGGCTACACCTTC
- | TRBJ1-6 | - | TRBV20-1 | CSARDGLRAQSYNSPLHF | TGCAGTGCTAGAGATGGGTTGAGGGCACAGTCCTATAATTCACCCCTCCACTTT
- | TRBJ1-5 | - | TRBV7-8 | CASSKDGGNQPQHF | TGTGCCAGCAGCAAAGACGGGGGCAATCAGCCCCAGCATTTT
- | TRBJ2-3 | - | TRBV7-2 | CASSGLSTDTQYF | TGTGCCAGCAGCGGACTTAGCACAGATACGCAGTATTTT
- | TRBJ2-7 | - | TRBV25-1 | CASSELGTKDHEQYF | TGTGCCAGCAGTGAATTGGGGACAAAAGACCACGAGCAGTACTTC
- | TRBJ1-5 | TRBD1 | TRBV20-1 | CSASQGEQPQHF | TGCAGTGCTAGCCAGGGGGAGCAGCCCCAGCATTTT
- | TRBJ2-7 | - | TRBV5-1 | CASTQHRQGGPYEQYF | TGCGCCAGCACCCAACATCGACAGGGAGGCCCCTACGAGCAGTACTTC
- | TRBJ2-7 | TRBD1 | TRBV24-1 | CATSESGTGDSYEQYF | TGTGCCACCAGTGAGTCCGGGACAGGGGATTCCTACGAGCAGTACTTC
- | TRBJ2-7 | TRBD1 | TRBV2 | CASRPDRFSYEQYF | TGTGCCAGCCGACCGGACAGGTTCTCCTACGAGCAGTACTTC
once | TRBJ2-2 | - | TRBV15 | CATSRDKTDLITGELFF | TGTGCCACCAGCAGAGACAAAACTGACCTTATCACCGGGGAGCTGTTTTTT
- | TRBJ2-7 | - | TRBV19 | CASSLADHYTYEQYF | TGTGCCAGCAGCTTGGCCGACCACTACACCTACGAGCAGTACTTC
many | TRBJ2-2 | - | TRBV11-2 | CASSPRKRENTGELFF | TGTGCCAGCAGCCCTCGGAAGAGGGAGAACACCGGGGAGCTGTTTTTT
- | TRBJ2-7 | - | TRBV4-1 | CASSQETVMACEQYF | TGCGCCAGCAGCCAAGAGACAGTGATGGCCTGCGAGCAGTACTTC
- | TRBJ1-1 | - | TRBV5-5 | CASSLTGTEAFF | TGTGCCAGCAGCTTGACCGGCACTGAAGCTTTCTTT
once | TRBJ2-7 | - | TRBV11-2 | CASSNSGREQYF | TGTGCCAGCAGCAACTCAGGGCGGGAGCAGTACTTC
- | TRBJ1-3 | - | TRBV5-1 | CASSSGFDGNTIYF | TGCGCCAGCAGCTCAGGGTTTGACGGAAACACCATATATTTT
- | TRBJ1-6 | - | TRBV9 | CASSAGRGPLHF | TGTGCCAGCAGCGCCGGACGGGGACCCCTCCACTTT